The 23 T cell receptor beta chains listed next were all sequenced from one sample in a study of T cells in Graves' hyperthyroidism and ophthalmopathy. The CDR3 regions of TCR beta were amplified from RNA transcripts. A first-round RT-PCR of the TCR CDR3 used the HTBI primer set. Using its own MiXCR run on the multiplex PCR reads, TCRdb lists one record per CDR3 protein. The sample lists approximately 370,000 distinct CDR3 sequences, approximately 18% occurring once. Sequencing was performed on blood. All receptors derive from a woman in her twenties or thirties with Graves' hyperthyroidism that later progressed to Graves' ophthalmopathy.

In its sample, this clonotype was seen a few times. The rearrangement joins TRBV7-9 to TRBJ2-6, with D hard to call. Germline V lookup: CDR1 SEHNR, CDR2 FQNEAQ (reference sequence). This CDR3 is built from 17 residues. Trimming stripped 5 bases from V and 0 bases from J, with 14 bases between. The DNA of the CDR3 is TGTGCCAGCAGCAAAAAAAAGGGAAACTCTGGGGCCAACGTCCTGACTTTC. This encodes CASSKKKGNSGANVLTF. Complete variable domain (other parts from reference TRBV7-9 and TRBJ2-6): DTGVSQNPRHKITKRGQNVTFRCDPISEHNRLYWYRQTLGQGPEFLTYFQNEAQLEKSRLLSDRFSAERPKGSFSTLEIQRTEQGDSAMYLCASSKKKGNSGANVLTFGAGSRLTVL.

This clonotype came up a few times. The chain joins TRBV2 to TRBJ1-1; no clear D gene. The CDR3 has 15 amino acids. Germline V gene sequence: CDR1 SNHLY, CDR2 FYNNEI. The ends were cut back, 5 bases at V and 4 bases at J, with 17 bases in the middle. CDR3 protein: CASSYSSGPATEAFF. The DNA for the CDR3 is TGTGCCAGCAGTTACTCCTCCGGACCGGCCACTGAAGCTTTCTTT.

On this clonotype: A much larger clone differs by one base, so this may be a read error. CDR3 amino acids: CASSTVSGGYTF. The CDR3 DNA sequence: TGTGCCAGCAGTACCGTTTCGGGCGGCTACACCTTC. This chain links TRBV27 with TRBJ1-2; unclear D gene. Trimming took 5 bases from V and 8 from J, leaving 12 bases between them. Germline V lookup: CDR1 MNHEY, CDR2 SMNVEV (reference sequence). The CDR3 has 12 residues.

The chain employs TRBV20-1 and TRBJ2-1; 9 bases line up with TRBD1. Germline V gene sequence: CDR1 DFQATT, CDR2 SNEGSKA (reference sequence). This CDR3 contains 13 residues. The ends lost 6 bases at V and 8 bases at J; junction bases unmatched: 8. The CDR3 nucleotides read TGCAGTGCCAGAACTACAGGGGGCTATGAGCAGTTCTTC. Translation gives CSARTTGGYEQFF.

The genes are TRBV2 and TRBJ1-2, with D tentatively TRBD1 (5 bases). CDR1 and CDR2 (germline): SNHLY, FYNNEI. The CDR3 extends over 13 amino acids. The ends were cut back, 6 bases at V and 11 bases at J, with 19 bases in the middle. The CDR3 loop is CASSPKGRVWYTF. CDR3 sequence (DNA): TGTGCCAGCAGCCCCAAAGGCAGGGTATGGTACACCTTC.

This clonotype was counted between two and nine times. The gene calls are TRBV7-9 and TRBJ2-1, with 9 bases fitting TRBD2. After removal of 7 bases from V and 9 bases from J, the junction contained 7 bases not matched to a gene. The V gene's germline CDR1 is SEHNR and CDR2 FQNEAQ (reference sequence). The CDR3 consists of 13 residues. The CDR3, as DNA: TGTGCCAGCAAACGGGGACTAGCAACTGAGCAGTTCTTC. Its protein product is CASKRGLATEQFF.

This clonotype was counted ten times or more. V and J are TRBV28 and TRBJ1-2, with 10 bases aligning to TRBD1. V lost 5 bases, J lost 2 bases, and 8 bases stayed unmatched. Germline lookup yields CDR1 MDHEN and CDR2 SYDVKM. The CDR3 is made up of 16 amino acids. The CDR3 DNA sequence: TGTGCCAGCAGTGACAGGGGGCCGGGATTAAACTATGGCTACACCTTC. It encodes CASSDRGPGLNYGYTF.

This clonotype has a single count. The genes are TRBV15 and TRBJ2-7; no firm D call. V gave up 0 bases and J gave up 1 base, with 10 bases separating them. The germline V gene has CDR1 LNHNV and CDR2 YYDKDF (reference sequence). The CDR3 consists of 15 residues. The CDR3 sequence is CATSRDGSVSYEQYF. As DNA, the CDR3 is TGTGCCACCAGCAGAGATGGGTCAGTATCCTACGAGCAGTACTTC.

This clonotype was detected a few times. The chain links TRBV5-1 to TRBJ1-1; 7 nucleotides line up with TRBD1. V was clipped by 4 bases and J by 1 base; unmatched bases: 7. The CDR3 runs 15 residues. CDR1 is SGHRS and CDR2 is YFSETQ in the germline V gene. CDR3 in amino acids: CASSASQGQNTEAFF. DNA for the CDR3: TGCGCCAGCAGCGCCTCACAGGGGCAGAACACTGAAGCTTTCTTT.

In its sample, this clonotype was seen many times. This chain joins TRBV11-2 and TRBJ1-2; D gene uncertain. The ends were cut back, 0 bases at V and 10 bases at J, with 9 bases in the middle. Germline loops: CDR1 SGHAT, CDR2 FQNNGV. The CDR3 runs to 12 residues. The CDR3 DNA follows: TGTGCCAGCAGCTTAGATAGTAGTGCCTACACCTTC. Translated: CASSLDSSAYTF. Based on the CDR3 plus reference TRBV11-2 and TRBJ1-2, the full variable domain is EAGVAQSPRYKIIEKRQSVAFWCNPISGHATLYWYQQILGQGPKLLIQFQNNGVVDDSQLPKDRFSAERLKGVDSTLKIQPAKLEDSAVYLCASSLDSSAYTFGSGTRLTVV.

This clonotype was observed at least ten times. The rearrangement joins TRBV2 to TRBJ2-1, with D tentatively TRBD1 (6 bases). CDR1 is SNHLY, CDR2 FYNNEI, per germline. CDR3 size: 18 residues. V lost 0 bases, J lost 8 bases, and 23 bases lay in between. The CDR3 DNA follows: TGTGCCAGCAGTGAAGCGGCGCTTTTCCTTGCAGGGGCCCATGAGCAGTTCTTC. As protein: CASSEAALFLAGAHEQFF.

About this clonotype: A read error may explain this, as a much larger clone is one base away. CDR3 region: CATRTGLASYNEQFF. The CDR3, as DNA: TGTGCCACTCGGACAGGGTTGGCTTCCTACAATGAGCAGTTCTTC. The V and J genes are TRBV28 and TRBJ2-1, with 8 positions matching TRBD1. The ends lost 10 bases at V and 1 base at J; junction bases unmatched: 9. The CDR3 extends over 15 amino acids. CDR1 MDHEN and CDR2 SYDVKM come from the germline V gene.

Turning to this clonotype: It may be a read error: a sequence one base away is much more abundant. The J gene is TRBJ1-2, the V gene TRBV15; 7 nucleotides agree with TRBD1. The CDR3 contains 18 residues. Germline V CDR1 and CDR2: LNHNV, YYDKDF (reference sequence). The CDR3 sequence is CATSRDNAGGWRSYGYAF. CDR3 in DNA: TGTGCCACCAGCAGAGATAACGCAGGGGGTTGGAGATCCTATGGCTACGCCTTC.

This chain links TRBV5-1 with TRBJ1-5, with D possibly being TRBD1 (5 bases). The germline V gene encodes CDR1 SGHRS and CDR2 YFSETQ. Trimming stripped 8 bases from V and 5 bases from J, with 32 bases between. The CDR3 has 19 amino acids. The CDR3 protein is CARSRGISPSIRTDQPQHF. Here the CDR3 DNA reads TGCGCCAGATCGCGGGGGATCAGCCCCAGCATTCGAACGGATCAGCCCCAGCATTTT.

This clonotype was seen only a few times. The chain is built from TRBV5-5 and TRBJ2-2, with D perhaps TRBD1 (7 bases). The CDR3 has 15 amino acids. Per germline, CDR1 SGHKS and CDR2 YYEKEE (reference sequence). The V and J ends lost 4 bases and 2 bases respectively, with 12 bases between them. For the CDR3, the DNA is TGTGCCAGCAGCCCGCAGGGGGGTAACACCGGGGAGCTGTTTTTT. This encodes CASSPQGGNTGELFF.

Ten or more counts support this clonotype. The V gene is TRBV10-3, the J gene TRBJ2-7, with 7 positions matching TRBD1. CDR3 length: 14 residues. Trimming took 3 bases from V and 2 from J; bases not matched to a gene: 4. Germline CDR1 reads ENHRY; CDR2 reads SYGVKD. The CDR3 DNA sequence: TGTGCCATCAGTGACCGGGGACAGACCTACGAGCAGTACTTC. Its protein is CAISDRGQTYEQYF.

In its sample, this clonotype was seen a few times. V gene TRBV29-1 combines with J gene TRBJ2-5; the D gene could be TRBD1 or TRBD2 (5 bases each). Germline loops: CDR1 SQVTM, CDR2 ANQGSEA. Trimming pared 6 bases from V and 5 bases from J, leaving 10 bases between. The CDR3 is 11 amino acids. CDR3 loop: CSVGDGETQYF. Here the CDR3 DNA reads TGCAGCGTCGGGGACGGCGAGACCCAGTACTTC.

This clonotype has more than one count but fewer than ten. This chain connects TRBV19 to TRBJ2-1; perhaps TRBD1 as D (6 bases). The V gene's germline CDR1 is LNHDA and CDR2 SQIVND (reference sequence). Trimming shortened V by 7 bases and J by 2 bases, and 12 bases separated the two germline ends. The CDR3 length is 14 residues. The CDR3 spells CASNEGDPYNEQFF. Here the CDR3 DNA reads TGTGCCAGTAATGAGGGGGACCCCTACAATGAGCAGTTCTTC.

The table lists this clonotype with a count of one. This may arise from a read error, as a much more abundant clone is one base away. This chain joins TRBV7-8 and TRBJ2-2, with D perhaps matching TRBD2 (6 bases). Trimming shortened V by 9 bases and J by 6 bases, and 17 bases separated the two germline ends. Germline values: CDR1 SGHVS, CDR2 FQNEAQ. The CDR3 length is 14 residues. CDR3 bases: TGTGCCAGTAGTTCTAGCGCGTACGCCGGGGAGCTGTTTTTT. It yields the protein CASSSSAYAGELFF.

The chain has TRBV9 and TRBJ2-2; 9 positions agree with TRBD1. V shed 3 bases, J shed 6 bases, and the junction held 18 bases outside the gene matches. Looked up from germline, CDR1 is SGDLS and CDR2 is YYNGEE. The CDR3 extends over 19 amino acids. CDR3 amino acids: CASSDPRDRVISGAGELFF. CDR3 sequence (DNA): TGTGCCAGCAGCGACCCCCGGGACAGGGTAATTTCGGGCGCCGGGGAGCTGTTTTTT.

Comments on this clonotype: Relative to the germline gene, one junction end is altered; a read error may explain this. The V gene is TRBV14, the J gene TRBJ2-1, with 12 bases lining up with TRBD2. Per germline, CDR1 SGHDN and CDR2 FVKESK. The CDR3 spans 17 residues. The CDR3, as DNA: TGTGTCAGCAGCCCAGGGACTAGCGGGTATTCCTACAATGAGCAGTTCTTC. It codes for CVSSPGTSGYSYNEQFF.

CDR3 bases: TGTGCCAGCAGTGAAGCGCGGCTGGGAGAGACCCAGTACTTC. Translation: CASSEARLGETQYF. This chain connects TRBV2 to TRBJ2-5; D is uncertain. In germline, CDR1 is SNHLY, CDR2 FYNNEI. The CDR3 loop spans 14 amino acids. V shed 0 bases and J shed 4 bases, with 9 bases lying between them.

In its sample, this clonotype was seen many times. This chain uses TRBV11-2 with TRBJ2-1, with 10 bases that match TRBD2. CDR3 length equals 16 residues. After removal of 10 bases from V and 2 bases from J, the junction contained 11 bases not matched to a gene. Looked up from germline, CDR1 is SGHAT and CDR2 is FQNNGV. The CDR3 sequence: CATRGLSGRAYNEQFF. CDR3 DNA sequence: TGTGCCACCCGGGGGCTCAGCGGGAGGGCCTACAATGAGCAGTTCTTC.